This T cell receptor (beta chain) was obtained from a study of blood T cell repertoires in COVID-19. Profiled with immunoSEQ multiplex PCR; TCRdb holds only in-frame clones, not every one. The repertoire holds 300,000 to 400,000 clones, with roughly 90% as singletons. The TCR comes from a woman aged 50 to 65 with active or convalescent COVID-19. The sequencing input was peripheral blood.

DNA for the CDR3: TGTGCCAGCAGTTACGGGCGGCGGGGGCCCTACAATGAGCAGTTCTTC. Encoded protein: CASSYGRRGPYNEQFF. The chain is built from TRBV6-2 or TRBV6-3 and TRBJ2-1; perhaps TRBD2 as D (7 bases). Germline values: CDR1 MNHEY, CDR2 SVGEGT. The CDR3 is 16 amino acids. Trimming pared 2 bases from V and 2 bases from J, leaving 13 bases between.